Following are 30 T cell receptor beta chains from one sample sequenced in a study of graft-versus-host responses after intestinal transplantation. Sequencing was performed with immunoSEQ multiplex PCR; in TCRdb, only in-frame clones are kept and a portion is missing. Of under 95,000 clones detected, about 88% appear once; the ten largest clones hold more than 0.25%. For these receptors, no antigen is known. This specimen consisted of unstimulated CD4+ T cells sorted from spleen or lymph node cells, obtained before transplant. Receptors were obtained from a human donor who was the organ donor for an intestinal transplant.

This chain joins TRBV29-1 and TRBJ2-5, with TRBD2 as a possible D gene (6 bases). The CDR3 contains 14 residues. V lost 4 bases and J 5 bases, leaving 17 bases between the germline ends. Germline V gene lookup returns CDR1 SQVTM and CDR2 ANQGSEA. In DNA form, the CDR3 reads TGCAGCGTTGCCCCACCTACTAGCTACGAGACCCAGTACTTC. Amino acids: CSVAPPTSYETQYF.

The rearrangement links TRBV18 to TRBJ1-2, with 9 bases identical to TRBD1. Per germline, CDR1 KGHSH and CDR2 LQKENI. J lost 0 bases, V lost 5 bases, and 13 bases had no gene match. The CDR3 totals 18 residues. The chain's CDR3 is CASSGITGTGPTNYGYTF. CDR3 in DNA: TGTGCCAGCTCAGGAATCACCGGGACAGGGCCCACTAACTATGGCTACACCTTC.

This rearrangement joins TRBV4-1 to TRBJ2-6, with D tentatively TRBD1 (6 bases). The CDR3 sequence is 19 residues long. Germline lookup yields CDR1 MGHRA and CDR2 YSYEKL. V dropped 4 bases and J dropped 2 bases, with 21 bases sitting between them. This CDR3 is CASSRRQGTTTTGANVLTF. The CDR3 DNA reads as TGCGCCAGCAGCCGCCGGCAGGGGACGACTACAACTGGGGCCAACGTCCTGACTTTC.

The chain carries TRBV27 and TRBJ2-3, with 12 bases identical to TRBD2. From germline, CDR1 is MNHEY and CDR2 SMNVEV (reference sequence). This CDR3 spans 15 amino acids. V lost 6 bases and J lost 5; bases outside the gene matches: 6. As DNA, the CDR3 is TGTGCCAGCAGGTCTCTAGCGGGAGGGATAGATACGCAGTATTTT. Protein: CASRSLAGGIDTQYF.

The CDR3 spells CASRPGQTGNTIYF. Written as DNA, the CDR3 is TGTGCCAGCAGACCGGGACAGACTGGAAACACCATATATTTT. The V call is TRBV28, the J call TRBJ1-3; 7 bases map to TRBD1. The CDR3 is 14 residues long. V dropped 6 bases and J dropped 2; count of bases not matched to a gene: 4. CDR1 and CDR2 (germline): MDHEN, SYDVKM.

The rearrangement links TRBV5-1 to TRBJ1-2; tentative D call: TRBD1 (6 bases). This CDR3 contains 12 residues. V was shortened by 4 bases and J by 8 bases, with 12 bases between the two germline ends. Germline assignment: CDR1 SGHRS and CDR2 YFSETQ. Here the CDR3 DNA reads TGCGCCAGCAGCCCAGGGGTAGTCGGCTACACCTTC. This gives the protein CASSPGVVGYTF.

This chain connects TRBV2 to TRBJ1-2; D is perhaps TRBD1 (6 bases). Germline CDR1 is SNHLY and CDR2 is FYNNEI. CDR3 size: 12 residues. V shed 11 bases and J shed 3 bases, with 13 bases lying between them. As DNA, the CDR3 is TGTGCCGGGGGCCAGGGCGACTATGGCTACACCTTC. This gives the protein CAGGQGDYGYTF.

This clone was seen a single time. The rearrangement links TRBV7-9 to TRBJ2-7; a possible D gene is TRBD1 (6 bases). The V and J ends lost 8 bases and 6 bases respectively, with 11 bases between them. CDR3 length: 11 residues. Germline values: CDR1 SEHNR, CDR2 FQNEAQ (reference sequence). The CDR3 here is CASLGGREQYF. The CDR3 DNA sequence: TGTGCCAGCTTAGGGGGTCGCGAGCAGTACTTC.

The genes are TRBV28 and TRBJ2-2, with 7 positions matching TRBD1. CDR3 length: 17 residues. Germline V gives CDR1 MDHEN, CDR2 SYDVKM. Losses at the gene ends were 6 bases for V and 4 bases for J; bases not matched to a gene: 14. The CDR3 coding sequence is TGTGCCAGCAGGCCGACAGGGCTTAGAACAACCACCGGGGAGCTGTTTTTT. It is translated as CASRPTGLRTTTGELFF.

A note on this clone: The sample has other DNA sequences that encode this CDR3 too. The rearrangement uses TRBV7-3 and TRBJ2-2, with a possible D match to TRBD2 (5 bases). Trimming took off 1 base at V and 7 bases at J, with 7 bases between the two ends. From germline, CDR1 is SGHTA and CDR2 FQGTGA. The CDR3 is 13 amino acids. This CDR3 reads CASSLSGSGELFF. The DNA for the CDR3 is TGTGCCAGCAGCTTAAGTGGGAGCGGGGAGCTGTTTTTT.

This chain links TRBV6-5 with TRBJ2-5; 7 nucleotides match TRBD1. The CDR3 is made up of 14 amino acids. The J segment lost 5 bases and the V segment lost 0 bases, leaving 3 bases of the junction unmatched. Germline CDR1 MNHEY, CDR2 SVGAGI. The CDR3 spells CASSYSGQFETQYF. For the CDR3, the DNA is TGTGCCAGCAGTTACTCGGGACAGTTCGAGACCCAGTACTTC.

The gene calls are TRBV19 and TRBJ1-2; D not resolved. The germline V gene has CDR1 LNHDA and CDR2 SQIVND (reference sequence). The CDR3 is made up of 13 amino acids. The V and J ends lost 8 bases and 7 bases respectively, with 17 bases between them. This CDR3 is CASSTSIGSGYTF. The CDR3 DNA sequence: TGTGCCAGTTCCACTAGTATAGGGAGTGGCTACACCTTC.

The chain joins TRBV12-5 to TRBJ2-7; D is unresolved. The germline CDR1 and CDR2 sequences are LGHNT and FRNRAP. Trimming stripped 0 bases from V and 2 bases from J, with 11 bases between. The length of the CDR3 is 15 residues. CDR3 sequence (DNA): TGTGCTAGTGGTTTGGTTGATCGGGTGGCCTACGAGCAGTACTTC. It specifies CASGLVDRVAYEQYF.

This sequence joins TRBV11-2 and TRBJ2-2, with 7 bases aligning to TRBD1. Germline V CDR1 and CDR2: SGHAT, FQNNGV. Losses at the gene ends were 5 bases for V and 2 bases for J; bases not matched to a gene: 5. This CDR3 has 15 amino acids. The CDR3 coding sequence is TGTGCCAGCAGCGTCCGGGACAGTAACACCGGGGAGCTGTTTTTT. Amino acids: CASSVRDSNTGELFF.

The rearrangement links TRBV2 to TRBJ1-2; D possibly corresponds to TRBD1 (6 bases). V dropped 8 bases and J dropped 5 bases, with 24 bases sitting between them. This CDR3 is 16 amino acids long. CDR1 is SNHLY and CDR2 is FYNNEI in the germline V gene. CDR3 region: CASARTGNVAKYGYTF. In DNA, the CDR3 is TGTGCCAGCGCCAGAACAGGGAATGTTGCCAAATATGGCTACACCTTC.

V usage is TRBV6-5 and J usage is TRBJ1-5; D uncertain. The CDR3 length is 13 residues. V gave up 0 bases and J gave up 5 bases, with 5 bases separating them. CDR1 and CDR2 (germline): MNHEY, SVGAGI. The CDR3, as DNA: TGTGCCAGCAGTTACTCGAGGTATCAGCCCCAGCATTTT. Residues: CASSYSRYQPQHF.

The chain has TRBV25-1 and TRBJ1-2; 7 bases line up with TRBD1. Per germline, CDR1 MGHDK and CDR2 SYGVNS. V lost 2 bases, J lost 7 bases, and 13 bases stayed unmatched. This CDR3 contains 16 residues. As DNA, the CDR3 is TGTGCCAGCAGTGAAACTGGGGTAGACAGGGTTCGTGGCTACACCTTC. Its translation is CASSETGVDRVRGYTF.

CDR3 amino acids: CASSGTSGPYEQYF. The DNA of the CDR3 is TGTGCCAGCAGTGGGACTAGCGGCCCCTACGAGCAGTACTTC. The J gene is TRBJ2-7, the V gene TRBV25-1, with 10 bases that match TRBD2. The germline V gene encodes CDR1 MGHDK and CDR2 SYGVNS. There are 14 residues in the CDR3. Germline trimming cut 4 bases from V and 2 bases from J; bases unmatched to any gene: 2.

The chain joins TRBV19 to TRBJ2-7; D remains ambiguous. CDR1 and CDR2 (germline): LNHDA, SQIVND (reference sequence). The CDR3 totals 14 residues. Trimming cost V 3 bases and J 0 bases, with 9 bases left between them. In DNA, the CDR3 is TGTGCCAGTAGTATCTCTCTCAGCTCCTACGAGCAGTACTTC. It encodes CASSISLSSYEQYF.

CDR3 protein: CAYGTMSSPLHF. The CDR3 DNA sequence: TGTGCCTACGGGACTATGAGTTCACCCCTCCACTTT. The V and J genes are TRBV30 and TRBJ1-6; tentative D call: TRBD1 (5 bases). The V gene's germline CDR1 is GTSNPN and CDR2 SVGIG (reference sequence). Trimming removed 7 bases at V and 9 bases at J, with 13 bases between. The CDR3 consists of 12 residues.

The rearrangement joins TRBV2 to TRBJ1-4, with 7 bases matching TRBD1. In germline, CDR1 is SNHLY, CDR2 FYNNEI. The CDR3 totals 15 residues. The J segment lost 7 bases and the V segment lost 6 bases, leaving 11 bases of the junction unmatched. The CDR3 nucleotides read TGTGCCAGCAGACTTTCTCCAGGGGGAGGTGAAAAACTGTTTTTT. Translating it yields CASRLSPGGGEKLFF.

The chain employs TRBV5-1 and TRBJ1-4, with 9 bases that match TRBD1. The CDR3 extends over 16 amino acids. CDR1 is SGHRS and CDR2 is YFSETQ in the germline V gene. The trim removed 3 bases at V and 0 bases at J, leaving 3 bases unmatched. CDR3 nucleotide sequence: TGCGCCAGCAGCTGGGGGGACAGGGCAACTAATGAAAAACTGTTTTTT. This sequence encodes CASSWGDRATNEKLFF.

Here the CDR3 DNA reads TGTGCCAGCAGCTCACCTTTAACAGGGGGCCTTACCTACGAGCAGTACTTC. Encoded protein: CASSSPLTGGLTYEQYF. The gene calls are TRBV7-2 and TRBJ2-7; 9 bases map to TRBD1. V was pared by 4 bases and J by 2 bases, with 12 bases of the junction left unmatched. Germline loops: CDR1 SGHTA, CDR2 FQGNSA. The CDR3 is 17 residues long.

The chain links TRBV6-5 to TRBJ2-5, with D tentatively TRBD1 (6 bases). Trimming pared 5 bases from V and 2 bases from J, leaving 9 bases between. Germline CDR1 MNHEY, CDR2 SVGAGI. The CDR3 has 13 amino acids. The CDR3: CASSEDRQETQYF. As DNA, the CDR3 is TGTGCCAGCAGTGAGGACAGACAAGAGACCCAGTACTTC.

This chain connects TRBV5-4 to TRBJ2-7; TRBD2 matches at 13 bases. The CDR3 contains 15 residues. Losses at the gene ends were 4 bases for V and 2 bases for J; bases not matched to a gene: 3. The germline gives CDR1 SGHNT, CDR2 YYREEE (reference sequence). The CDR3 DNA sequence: TGTGCCAGCAGCAAGGGGACTAGCGGGGCCTACGAGCAGTACTTC. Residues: CASSKGTSGAYEQYF.

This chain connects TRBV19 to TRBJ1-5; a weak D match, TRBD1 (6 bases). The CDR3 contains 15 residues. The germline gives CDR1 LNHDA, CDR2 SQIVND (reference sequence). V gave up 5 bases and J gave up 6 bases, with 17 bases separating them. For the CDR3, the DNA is TGTGCCAGTAGTGGGGGCTATAGCGCGGGTCAGCCCCAGCATTTT. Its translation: CASSGGYSAGQPQHF.

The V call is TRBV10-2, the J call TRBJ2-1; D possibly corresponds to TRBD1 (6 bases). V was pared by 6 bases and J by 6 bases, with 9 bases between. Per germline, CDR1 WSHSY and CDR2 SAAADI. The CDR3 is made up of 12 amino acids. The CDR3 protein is CASRQGGNEQFF. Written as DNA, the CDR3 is TGCGCCAGCAGGCAAGGGGGCAATGAGCAGTTCTTC.

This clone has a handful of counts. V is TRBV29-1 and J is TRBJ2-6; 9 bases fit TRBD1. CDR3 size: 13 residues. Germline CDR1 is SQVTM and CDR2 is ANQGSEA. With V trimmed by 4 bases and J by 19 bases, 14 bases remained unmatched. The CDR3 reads CSVGGQGASPPTF. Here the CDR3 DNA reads TGCAGCGTTGGGGGACAGGGAGCCTCTCCTCCTACTTTC.

The DNA of the CDR3 is TGTGCCTGGAGGGGACTTCCCGGGAAACTGTTTTTT. This encodes CAWRGLPGKLFF. The V gene is TRBV30, the J gene TRBJ1-4, with a tentative D call TRBD1 (5 bases). CDR1 and CDR2 (germline): GTSNPN, SVGIG (reference sequence). The CDR3 has 12 residues. The ends were cut back, 3 bases at V and 11 bases at J, with 13 bases in the middle.

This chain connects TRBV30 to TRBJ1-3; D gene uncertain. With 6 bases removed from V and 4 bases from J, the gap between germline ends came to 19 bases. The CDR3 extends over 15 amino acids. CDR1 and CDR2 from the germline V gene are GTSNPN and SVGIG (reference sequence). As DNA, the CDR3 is TGTGCCTGCGTACCCAAAAGAGGGAAAGGAAACACCATATATTTT. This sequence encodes CACVPKRGKGNTIYF.